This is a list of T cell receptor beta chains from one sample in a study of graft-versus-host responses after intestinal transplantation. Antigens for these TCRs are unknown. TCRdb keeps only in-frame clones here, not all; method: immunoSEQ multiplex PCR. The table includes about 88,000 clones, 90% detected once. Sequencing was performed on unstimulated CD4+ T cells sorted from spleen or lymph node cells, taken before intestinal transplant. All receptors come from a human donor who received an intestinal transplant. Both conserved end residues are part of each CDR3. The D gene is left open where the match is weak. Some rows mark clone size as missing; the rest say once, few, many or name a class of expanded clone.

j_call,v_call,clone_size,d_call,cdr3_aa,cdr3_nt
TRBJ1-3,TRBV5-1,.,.,CASSLAPERAVSGNTIYF,TGCGCCAGCAGCTTGGCCCCGGAGCGGGCGGTCTCTGGAAACACCATATATTTT
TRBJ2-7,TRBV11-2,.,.,CASSPQPGDRRFGYEQYF,TGTGCCAGCAGCCCTCAGCCCGGCGACAGGCGCTTTGGCTACGAGCAGTACTTC
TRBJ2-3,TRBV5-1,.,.,CASSLEYQVDTQYF,TGCGCCAGCAGCTTGGAGTACCAGGTGGATACGCAGTATTTT
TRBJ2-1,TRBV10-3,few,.,CAIKRADEQFF,TGTGCCATCAAGAGGGCGGATGAGCAGTTCTTC
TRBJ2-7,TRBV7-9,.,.,CASSPGFRQVVHEQYF,TGTGCCAGCAGCCCAGGTTTTCGGCAGGTGGTCCACGAGCAGTACTTC
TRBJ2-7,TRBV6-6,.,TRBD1,CAARDRPWEQYF,TGTGCCGCCCGGGACAGGCCTTGGGAGCAGTACTTC
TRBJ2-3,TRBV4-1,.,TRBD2,CASSPRLAGGTDTQYF,TGCGCCAGCAGCCCTCGACTAGCGGGGGGAACAGATACGCAGTATTTT
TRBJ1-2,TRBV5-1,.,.,CASSLWEAYGYTF,TGCGCCAGCAGCTTGTGGGAGGCCTATGGCTACACCTTC
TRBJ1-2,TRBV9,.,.,CASKGVWNYGYTF,TGTGCCAGCAAGGGGGTGTGGAACTATGGCTACACCTTC
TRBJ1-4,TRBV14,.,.,CASSQVHTSTNEKLFF,TGTGCCAGCAGCCAAGTCCACACCTCAACTAATGAAAAACTGTTTTTT
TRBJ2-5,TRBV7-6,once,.,CASSPWERETQYF,TGTGCCAGCAGCCCCTGGGAGCGCGAGACCCAGTACTTC
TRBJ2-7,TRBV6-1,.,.,CASTRPMALYEQYF,TGTGCCAGCACTAGGCCGATGGCCCTCTACGAGCAGTACTTC
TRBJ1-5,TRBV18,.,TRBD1,CASTGTVNQPQHF,TGTGCCAGCACCGGGACAGTCAATCAGCCCCAGCATTTT
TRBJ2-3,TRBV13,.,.,CASSLYELATDTQYF,TGTGCCAGCAGCTTATACGAACTCGCCACAGATACGCAGTATTTT
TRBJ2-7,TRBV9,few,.,CASSPGGRGLSHEQYF,TGTGCCAGCAGCCCCGGTGGGCGGGGACTCTCCCACGAGCAGTACTTC
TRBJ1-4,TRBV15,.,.,CATRQGAGNEKLFF,TGTGCCACCAGGCAGGGAGCGGGGAATGAAAAACTGTTTTTT
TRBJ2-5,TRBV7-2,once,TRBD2,CASSSDPRGETQYF,TGTGCCAGCAGCTCCGACCCGCGGGGGGAGACCCAGTACTTC
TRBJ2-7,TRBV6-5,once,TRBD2,CASSYSPRLAGEQYF,TGTGCCAGCAGTTACTCCCCGCGACTAGCGGGGGAGCAGTACTTC
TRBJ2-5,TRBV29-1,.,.,CSVGFVLQETQYF,TGCAGCGTTGGGTTCGTTCTACAAGAGACCCAGTACTTC
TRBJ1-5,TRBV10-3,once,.,CAISAGTILGQPQHF,TGTGCCATCAGTGCAGGAACCATACTGGGCCAGCCCCAGCATTTT
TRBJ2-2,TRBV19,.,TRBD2,CATAQWGTSGAPGELFF,TGTGCCACCGCGCAATGGGGGACTAGCGGGGCCCCCGGGGAGCTGTTTTTT
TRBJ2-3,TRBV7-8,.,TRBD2,CASSSRRASGGIITDTQYF,TGTGCCAGCAGCTCCCGTCGGGCTAGCGGGGGTATTATCACAGATACGCAGTATTTT
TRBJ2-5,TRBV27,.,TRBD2,CASSVAGTRWETQYF,TGTGCCAGCAGTGTAGCCGGGACTAGGTGGGAGACCCAGTACTTC
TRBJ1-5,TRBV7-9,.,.,CASSHEVVGRAQPQHF,TGTGCCAGCAGCCATGAGGTCGTGGGCAGGGCTCAGCCCCAGCATTTT
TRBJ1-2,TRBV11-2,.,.,CASSLDRRGYGYTF,TGTGCCAGCAGCTTAGACCGAAGGGGTTATGGCTACACCTTC
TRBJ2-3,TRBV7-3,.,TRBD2,CASSLGLAGAYSTDTQYF,TGTGCCAGCAGCTTAGGGCTAGCGGGGGCCTACTCCACAGATACGCAGTATTTT
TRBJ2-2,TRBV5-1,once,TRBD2,CASSLASGGNTGELFF,TGCGCCAGCAGCTTGGCCAGCGGGGGAAACACCGGGGAGCTGTTTTTT
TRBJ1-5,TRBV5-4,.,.,CASSRQPGSNQPQHF,TGTGCCAGCAGCCGACAGCCCGGGAGCAATCAGCCCCAGCATTTT
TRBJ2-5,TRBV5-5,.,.,CASSFPDSSRQAQYF,TGTGCCAGCAGCTTCCCCGACAGTTCCCGTCAGGCCCAGTACTTC
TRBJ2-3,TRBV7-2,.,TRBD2,CASIGGVPRGTDTQYF,TGTGCCAGCATCGGGGGGGTTCCACGCGGTACAGATACGCAGTATTTT
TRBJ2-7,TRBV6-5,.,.,CASSVPRYEQYF,TGTGCCAGCAGTGTTCCGAGGTACGAGCAGTACTTC
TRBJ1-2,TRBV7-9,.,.,CASSPSRVSSSWGYTF,TGTGCCAGCAGCCCCTCCCGGGTCTCGTCGTCGTGGGGCTACACCTTC
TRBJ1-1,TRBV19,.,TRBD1,CASRQTGMNTEAFF,TGTGCCAGTAGGCAGACAGGGATGAACACTGAAGCTTTCTTT
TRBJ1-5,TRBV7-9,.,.,CASSPWTGGDQPQHF,TGTGCCAGCAGCCCGTGGACCGGGGGGGATCAGCCCCAGCATTTT
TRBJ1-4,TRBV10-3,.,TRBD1,CAISEPRGLGREKLFF,TGTGCCATCAGTGAGCCCAGGGGGCTCGGAAGAGAAAAACTGTTTTTT
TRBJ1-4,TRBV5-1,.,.,CASSLAGETNEKLFF,TGCGCCAGCAGCTTGGCGGGGGAAACTAATGAAAAACTGTTTTTT
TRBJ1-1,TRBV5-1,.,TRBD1,CASSRQGENTEAFF,TGCGCCAGCAGCCGACAGGGGGAGAACACTGAAGCTTTCTTT
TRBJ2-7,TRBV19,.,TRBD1,CASSMDRVGMDEQYF,TGTGCCAGTAGTATGGACAGGGTAGGAATGGACGAGCAGTACTTC
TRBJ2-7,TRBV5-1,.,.,CASSAQGKATYEQYF,TGCGCCAGCAGCGCACAGGGTAAGGCCACCTACGAGCAGTACTTC
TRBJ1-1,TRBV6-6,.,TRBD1,CASSYGDRRNTEAFF,TGTGCCAGCAGTTACGGGGACAGACGAAACACTGAAGCTTTCTTT
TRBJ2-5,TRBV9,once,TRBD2,CASSPGGLAGGRGETQYF,TGTGCCAGCAGCCCCGGAGGGCTAGCGGGGGGGAGGGGGGAGACCCAGTACTTC
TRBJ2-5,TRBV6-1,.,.,CASSQAPTQYF,TGTGCCAGCAGCCAGGCTCCGACCCAGTACTTC
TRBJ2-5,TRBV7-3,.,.,CASSRIGGGLETQYF,TGTGCCAGCAGCCGCATTGGGGGGGGCCTGGAGACCCAGTACTTC
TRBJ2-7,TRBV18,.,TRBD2,CASSPTRGGAYEQYF,TGTGCCAGCTCCCCTACTCGCGGGGGGGCCTACGAGCAGTACTTC
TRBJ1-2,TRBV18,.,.,CASSPSTDPYGYTF,TGTGCCAGCTCACCATCTACAGACCCGTATGGCTACACCTTC
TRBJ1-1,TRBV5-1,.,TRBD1,CASSPQNRGPNTEAFF,TGCGCCAGCAGCCCCCAAAACAGGGGGCCGAACACTGAAGCTTTCTTT
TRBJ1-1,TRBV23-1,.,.,CASSHPRNTEAFF,TGCGCCAGCAGTCACCCCAGGAACACTGAAGCTTTCTTT
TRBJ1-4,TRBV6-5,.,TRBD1,CASSYSGGGGEKLFF,TGTGCCAGCAGTTACTCAGGGGGCGGTGGAGAAAAACTGTTTTTT
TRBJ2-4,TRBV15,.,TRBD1,CATSRGGTGPGYIQYF,TGTGCCACCAGCAGAGGGGGGACAGGTCCGGGGTACATTCAGTACTTC
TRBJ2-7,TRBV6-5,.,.,CASRGTSSYEQYF,TGTGCCAGCAGGGGGACATCCTCCTACGAGCAGTACTTC
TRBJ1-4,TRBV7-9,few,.,CASSRHGEKLFF,TGTGCCAGCAGTAGACATGGGGAAAAACTGTTTTTT
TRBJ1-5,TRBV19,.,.,CASSLDLTGFGQPQHF,TGTGCCAGTAGCCTGGACCTGACGGGGTTCGGCCAGCCCCAGCATTTT
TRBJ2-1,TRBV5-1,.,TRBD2,CASSLWGTSWDEQFF,TGCGCCAGCAGCTTGTGGGGGACTAGCTGGGATGAGCAGTTCTTC
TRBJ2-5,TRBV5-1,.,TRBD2,CASSLVPSGGVETQYF,TGCGCCAGCAGCTTGGTACCTAGCGGGGGCGTGGAGACCCAGTACTTC
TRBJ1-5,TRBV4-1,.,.,CASSQGDNGLRPQHF,TGCGCCAGCAGCCAAGGAGACAACGGCCTCCGACCCCAGCATTTT
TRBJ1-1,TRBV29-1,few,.,CSVEGLVASKEAFF,TGCAGCGTTGAAGGCTTGGTGGCCTCCAAAGAAGCTTTCTTT
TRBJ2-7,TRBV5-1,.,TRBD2,CASPGRRQLFYEQYF,TGCGCCAGCCCCGGGAGGAGACAGCTCTTCTACGAGCAGTACTTC